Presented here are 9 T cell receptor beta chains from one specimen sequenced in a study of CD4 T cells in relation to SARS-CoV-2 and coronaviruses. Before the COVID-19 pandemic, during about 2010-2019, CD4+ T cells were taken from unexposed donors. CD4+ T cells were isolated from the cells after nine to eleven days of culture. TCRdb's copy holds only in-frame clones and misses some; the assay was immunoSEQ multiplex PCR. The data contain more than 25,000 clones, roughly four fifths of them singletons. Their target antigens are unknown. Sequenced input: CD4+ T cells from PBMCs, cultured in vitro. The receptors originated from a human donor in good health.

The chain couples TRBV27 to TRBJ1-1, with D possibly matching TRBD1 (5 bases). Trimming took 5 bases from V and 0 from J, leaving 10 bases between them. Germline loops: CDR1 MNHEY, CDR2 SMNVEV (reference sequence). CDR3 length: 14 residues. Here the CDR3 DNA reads TGTGCCAGCAGTACCGGGACCCTGAACACTGAAGCTTTCTTT. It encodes CASSTGTLNTEAFF.

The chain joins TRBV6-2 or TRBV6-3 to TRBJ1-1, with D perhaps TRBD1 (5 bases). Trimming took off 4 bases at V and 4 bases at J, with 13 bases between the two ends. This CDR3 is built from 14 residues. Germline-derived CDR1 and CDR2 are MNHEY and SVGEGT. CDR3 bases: TGTGCCAGCAGTTGGGGGGTCCGTGGCACTGAAGCTTTCTTT. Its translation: CASSWGVRGTEAFF.

The CDR3 loop is CASSPWGRGGNTEAFF. Here the CDR3 DNA reads TGTGCCAGCAGCCCCTGGGGAAGAGGCGGGAACACTGAAGCTTTCTTT. The chain carries TRBV3-1 (or the pseudogene TRBV3-2) and TRBJ1-1; D gene unclear. CDR1 LGHDT and CDR2 YNNKEL come from the germline V gene (reference sequence). Trimming removed 4 bases from V and 1 base from J, with 16 bases in between. The CDR3 spans 16 residues.

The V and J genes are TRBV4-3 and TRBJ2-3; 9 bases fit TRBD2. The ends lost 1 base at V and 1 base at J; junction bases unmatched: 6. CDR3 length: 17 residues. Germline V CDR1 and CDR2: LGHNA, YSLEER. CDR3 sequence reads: CASSQGAIAGGTDTQYF. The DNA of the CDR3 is TGCGCCAGCAGCCAAGGTGCTATAGCGGGAGGCACAGATACGCAGTATTTT.

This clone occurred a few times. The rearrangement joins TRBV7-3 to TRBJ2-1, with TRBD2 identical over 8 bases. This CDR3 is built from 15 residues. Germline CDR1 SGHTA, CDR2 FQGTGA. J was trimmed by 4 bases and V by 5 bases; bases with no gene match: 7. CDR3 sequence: CASSPTSEPYNEQFF. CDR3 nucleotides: TGTGCCAGCAGCCCGACTAGCGAACCTTACAATGAGCAGTTCTTC. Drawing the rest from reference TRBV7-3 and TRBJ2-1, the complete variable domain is GAGVSQTPSNKVTEKGKYVELRCDPISGHTALYWYRQSLGQGPEFLIYFQGTGAADDSGLPNDRFFAVRPEGSVSTLKIQRTERGDSAVYLCASSPTSEPYNEQFFGPGTRLTVL.

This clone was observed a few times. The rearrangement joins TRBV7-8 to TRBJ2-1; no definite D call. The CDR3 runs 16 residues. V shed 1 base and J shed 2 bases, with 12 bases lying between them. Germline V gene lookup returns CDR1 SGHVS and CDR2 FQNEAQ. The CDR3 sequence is CASSLGTGLPYNEQFF. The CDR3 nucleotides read TGTGCCAGCAGCTTAGGAACGGGCCTTCCCTACAATGAGCAGTTCTTC.

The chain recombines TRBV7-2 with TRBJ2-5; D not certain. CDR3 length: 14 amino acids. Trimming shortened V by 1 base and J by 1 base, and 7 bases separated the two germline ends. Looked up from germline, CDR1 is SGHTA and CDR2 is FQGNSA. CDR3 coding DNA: TGTGCCAGCAGCTTAGACTGGGGCCAAGAGACCCAGTACTTC. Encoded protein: CASSLDWGQETQYF.

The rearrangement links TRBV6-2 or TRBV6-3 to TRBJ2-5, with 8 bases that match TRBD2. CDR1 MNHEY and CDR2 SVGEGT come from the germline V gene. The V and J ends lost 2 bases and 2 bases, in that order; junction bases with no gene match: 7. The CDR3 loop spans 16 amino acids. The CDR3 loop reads CASSYGAVAGQETQYF. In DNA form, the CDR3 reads TGTGCCAGCAGTTACGGAGCGGTAGCGGGACAAGAGACCCAGTACTTC.

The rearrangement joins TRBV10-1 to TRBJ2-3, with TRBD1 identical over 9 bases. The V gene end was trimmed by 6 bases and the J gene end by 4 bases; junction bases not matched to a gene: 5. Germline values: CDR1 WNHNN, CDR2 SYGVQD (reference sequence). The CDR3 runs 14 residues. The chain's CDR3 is CASRGQGRADTQYF. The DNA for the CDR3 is TGCGCCAGCAGAGGACAGGGGAGGGCAGATACGCAGTATTTT.